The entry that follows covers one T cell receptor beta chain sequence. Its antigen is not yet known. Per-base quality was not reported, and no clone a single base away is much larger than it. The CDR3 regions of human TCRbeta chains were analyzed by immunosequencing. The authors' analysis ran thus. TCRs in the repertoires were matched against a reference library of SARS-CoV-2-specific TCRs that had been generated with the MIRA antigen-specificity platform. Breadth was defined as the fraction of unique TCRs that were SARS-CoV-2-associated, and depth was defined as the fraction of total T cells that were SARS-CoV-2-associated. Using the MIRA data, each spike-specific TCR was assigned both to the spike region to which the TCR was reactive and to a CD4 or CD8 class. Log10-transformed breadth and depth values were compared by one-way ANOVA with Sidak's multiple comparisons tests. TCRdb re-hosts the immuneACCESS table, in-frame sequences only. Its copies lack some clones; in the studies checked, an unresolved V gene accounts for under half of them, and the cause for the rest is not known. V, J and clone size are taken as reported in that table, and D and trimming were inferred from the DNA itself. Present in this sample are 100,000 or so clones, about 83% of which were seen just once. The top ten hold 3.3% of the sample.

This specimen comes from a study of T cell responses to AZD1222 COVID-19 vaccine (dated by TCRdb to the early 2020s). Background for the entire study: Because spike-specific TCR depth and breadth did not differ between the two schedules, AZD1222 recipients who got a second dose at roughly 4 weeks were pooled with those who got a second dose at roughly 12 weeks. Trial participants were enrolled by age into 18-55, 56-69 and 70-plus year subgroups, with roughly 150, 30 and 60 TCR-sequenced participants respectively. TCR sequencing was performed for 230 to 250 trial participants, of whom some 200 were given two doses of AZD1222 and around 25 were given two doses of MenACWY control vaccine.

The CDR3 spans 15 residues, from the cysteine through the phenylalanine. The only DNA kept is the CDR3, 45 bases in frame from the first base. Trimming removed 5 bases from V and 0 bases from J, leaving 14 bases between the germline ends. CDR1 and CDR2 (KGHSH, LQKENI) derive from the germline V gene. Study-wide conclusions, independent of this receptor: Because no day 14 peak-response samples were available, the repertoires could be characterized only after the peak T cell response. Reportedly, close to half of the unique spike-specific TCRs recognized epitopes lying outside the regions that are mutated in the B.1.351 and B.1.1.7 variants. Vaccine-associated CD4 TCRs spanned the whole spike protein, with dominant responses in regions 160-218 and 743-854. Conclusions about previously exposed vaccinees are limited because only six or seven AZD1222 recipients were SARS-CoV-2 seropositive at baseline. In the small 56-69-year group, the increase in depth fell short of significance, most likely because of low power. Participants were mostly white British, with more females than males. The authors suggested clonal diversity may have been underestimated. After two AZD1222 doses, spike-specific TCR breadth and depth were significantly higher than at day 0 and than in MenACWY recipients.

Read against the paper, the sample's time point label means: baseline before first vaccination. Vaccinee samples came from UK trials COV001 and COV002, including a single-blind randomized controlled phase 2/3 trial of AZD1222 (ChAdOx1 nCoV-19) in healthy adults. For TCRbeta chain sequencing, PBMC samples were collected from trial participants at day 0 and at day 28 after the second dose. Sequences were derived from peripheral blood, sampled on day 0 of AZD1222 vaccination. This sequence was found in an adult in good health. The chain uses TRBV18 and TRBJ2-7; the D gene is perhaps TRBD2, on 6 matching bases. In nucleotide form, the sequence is TGTGCCAGCTCAACAACGGGGGTACCCTCCTACGAGCAGTACTTC. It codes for CASSTTGVPSYEQYF.